Listed below are T cell receptor beta chains from one sample, sequenced in a study of CD8 T cells in ankylosing spondylitis. One entry per CDR3 protein results from TCRdb running MiXCR on the 5' RACE reads. The sample lists a few hundred thousand distinct CDR3 sequences; roughly 13% were seen once. Input material: blood, either unsorted or a sorted T cell fraction (not recorded which). The receptors were gathered from a male donor with ankylosing spondylitis. CDR3s include the opening cysteine and the closing phenylalanine or tryptophan. The D gene is left open where the match is weak. Expanded clones are given a class, and other clones once, few, many or no size at all.

d_call,v_call,clone_size,j_call,cdr3_nt,cdr3_aa
TRBD1,TRBV2,few,TRBJ1-1,TGTGCCAGCAGGGGACAGACAATGAACACTGAAGCTTTCTTT,CASRGQTMNTEAFF
TRBD1,TRBV5-1,.,TRBJ1-4,TGCGCCAGCAGCTTACAGGGGCCGGAGGAGAAACTGTTTTTT,CASSLQGPEEKLFF
TRBD1,TRBV2,.,TRBJ1-2,TGTGCCAGCAAAGAAGGGGGCGATGGCTACACCTTC,CASKEGGDGYTF
.,TRBV7-8,few,TRBJ2-7,TGTGCCAGCAGCGAGTATGAGATGCACTTC,CASSEYEMHF
.,TRBV4-2,few,TRBJ2-1,TGTGCCAGCAGCCCTACGTCGGACCCGAATGAGCAGTTCTTC,CASSPTSDPNEQFF
.,TRBV11-2,.,TRBJ2-3,TGTGCCAGCAGCTTTAACCCGCCGGCAGGCGGCTTCACAGATACGCAGTATTTT,CASSFNPPAGGFTDTQYF
.,TRBV7-9,many,TRBJ2-1,TGTGCCAGCAGCTTGTCTCAGGGTTTACAGTACAATGAGCAGTTCTTC,CASSLSQGLQYNEQFF
.,TRBV20-1,.,TRBJ2-7,TGCAGTGCCCTAGACTCTACCCCAGGAGGCTACGAGCAGTACTTC,CSALDSTPGGYEQYF
.,TRBV11-2,many,TRBJ2-1,TGTGCCAGCAGCTTAGGAGATCTTTGGGGCCCGTCCTACAATGAGCAGTTCTTC,CASSLGDLWGPSYNEQFF
TRBD1,TRBV2,.,TRBJ1-5,TGTGCCAGGAACAAGAGCCCCGGGACAGACATCAATCAGCCCCAGCATTTT,CARNKSPGTDINQPQHF
.,TRBV10-2,few,TRBJ1-5,TGCGCCAGCAGTGGGCTACGGGGCATCCAGCATTTT,CASSGLRGIQHF
.,TRBV14,.,TRBJ2-7,TGTGCCAGCAGCCTCCCTGGGAGGTCCCACGAGCAGTACTTC,CASSLPGRSHEQYF
.,TRBV28,.,TRBJ2-3,TGTGCCAGCAGTTTTGGTGGATCCCAATATACGCAGTATTTT,CASSFGGSQYTQYF
TRBD2,TRBV11-2,few,TRBJ2-3,TGTGCCAGCACCACGCGGGAGTGGGGAGATACGCAGTATTTT,CASTTREWGDTQYF
.,TRBV7-2,.,TRBJ1-2,TGTGCCAGCAGCTTAGGACAGCCCTTGTATGGCTACACCTTC,CASSLGQPLYGYTF
.,TRBV20-1,many,TRBJ2-7,TGCAGTGCTAGAGATTTTAGCAGATCCTACGAGCAGTACTTC,CSARDFSRSYEQYF
.,TRBV7-9,.,TRBJ1-1,TGTGCCAGCAGCCCACGCATGGGAAGTCAGCCTGGAGCTTTCTTT,CASSPRMGSQPGAFF
.,TRBV7-9,.,TRBJ2-2,TGTGCCAGCAGGTCAGGGCCCGCGAACACCGGGGAGCTGTTTTTT,CASRSGPANTGELFF
.,TRBV7-9,many,TRBJ2-6,TGTGCCAGCAGCACCCAGGGACTGAGTAGGTCTGGGGCCAACGTCCTGACTTTC,CASSTQGLSRSGANVLTF
TRBD2,TRBV20-1,few,TRBJ2-1,TGCAGTGCTAGCTCGTTAGCGGGGAGCTCCTACAATGAGCAGTTCTTC,CSASSLAGSSYNEQFF
TRBD2,TRBV3-1,few,TRBJ2-1,TGTGCCAGCAGCCAAGATCTCCTAGCGGGAAGTCCTGGGGGTGAGCAGTTCTTC,CASSQDLLAGSPGGEQFF
.,TRBV5-1,few,TRBJ2-3,TGCGCCAGCAGTCAGAGACGGGACTCCCAAGGCACAGATACGCAGTATTTT,CASSQRRDSQGTDTQYF
TRBD2,TRBV27,few,TRBJ2-1,TGTGCCAGCACCGACGCATCTAGCGGGATTTACAATGAGCAGTTCTTC,CASTDASSGIYNEQFF
.,TRBV7-2,few,TRBJ1-5,TGTGCCAGCAGCGTGGACGGGGCTGGCAATCAGCCCCAGCATTTT,CASSVDGAGNQPQHF
.,TRBV19,.,TRBJ1-6,TGTGCCAGTAGTATTGGGGCAGGGAACAATTCACCCCTCCACTTT,CASSIGAGNNSPLHF
.,TRBV6-6,many,TRBJ1-5,TGTGCCAGCAGTGTAGGGGATAATCAGCCCCAGCATTTT,CASSVGDNQPQHF
.,TRBV5-1,.,TRBJ2-3,TGCGCCAGCGGTCGAGTGGGGGCACTCACAGATACGCAGTATTTT,CASGRVGALTDTQYF
.,TRBV20-1,.,TRBJ1-1,TGCAGTGCTAGAGATAGACTGAACACTGAAGCTTTCTTT,CSARDRLNTEAFF
TRBD2,TRBV20-1,.,TRBJ2-2,TGCAGTGCTCGATTCCGGTTCAGCGGGAGGGATACCGGGGAGCTGTTTTTT,CSARFRFSGRDTGELFF
TRBD2,TRBV24-1,.,TRBJ2-1,TGTGCCACCAGTGACCCCGGGACTAGCGGACACAATGAGCAGTTCTTC,CATSDPGTSGHNEQFF
TRBD1,TRBV20-1,.,TRBJ2-5,TGCAGCGGCAGGGGGTACCAAGAGACCCAGTACTTC,CSGRGYQETQYF
.,TRBV19,.,TRBJ1-2,TGTGCCAGTAGTATGAGGGACCGTGCTACGGAATTC,CASSMRDRATEF
.,TRBV9,few,TRBJ1-5,TGTGCCAGCAGCGTAGGCGGCAGGGTGGGCGAGCCCCAGCATTTT,CASSVGGRVGEPQHF
TRBD2,TRBV4-1,few,TRBJ2-5,TGCGCCAGCAGCCAAGATGGGCGGGAGATGGAGACCCAGTACTTC,CASSQDGREMETQYF
.,TRBV10-3,.,TRBJ2-1,TGTGCCATCGGCGGGACTCCCAATGAGCAGTTCTTC,CAIGGTPNEQFF
.,TRBV5-1,many,TRBJ2-5,TGTGCCAGCAGTTTAGGACAGCAAGAGACCCAGTACTTC,CASSLGQQETQYF
TRBD2,TRBV5-1,few,TRBJ2-7,TGCGCCAGCAGCTTGCCGACTAGCGGGAGGAACGAGCAGTACTTC,CASSLPTSGRNEQYF
.,TRBV4-2,.,TRBJ1-4,TGTGCCAGTGAGGGCAGCCTCGGTGAAAAACTGTTTTTT,CASEGSLGEKLFF
.,TRBV5-1,few,TRBJ2-6,TGCGCCAGCAGCTTGATCACAGGCGTTATCTACTCTGGGGCCAACGTCCTGACTTTC,CASSLITGVIYSGANVLTF
.,TRBV6-1,.,TRBJ2-1,TGTGCCAGCAGAGGTCCCAGGGCCTTCGACCTAAGCTCCTACAATGAGCAGTTCTTC,CASRGPRAFDLSSYNEQFF
.,TRBV5-1,many,TRBJ1-4,TGCGCCAGCAGCTTGGGTCTTTCCAGGGGTTTGGATGAAAAACTGTTTTTT,CASSLGLSRGLDEKLFF
.,TRBV6-1,few,TRBJ1-2,TGTGCCAGCAGACTCACCGGGACACCCTATGGCTACACCTTC,CASRLTGTPYGYTF
TRBD1,TRBV10-1,many,TRBJ2-1,TGCGCCAGCTCGCCCGGGACAGGGGCTTACAATGAGCAGTTCTTC,CASSPGTGAYNEQFF
TRBD2,TRBV2,.,TRBJ2-7,TGTGCCAGCAGGCCATCTAGCGGGCAACCCTACGAGCAGTACTTC,CASRPSSGQPYEQYF
TRBD1,TRBV6-1,.,TRBJ2-3,TGTGCCAGCAGAAGGGGGCTGGCAGATACGCAGTATTTT,CASRRGLADTQYF
.,TRBV18,.,TRBJ1-1,TGTGCCAGCTCTCGGGACATTGAAGGCACTGAAGCTTTCTTT,CASSRDIEGTEAFF
TRBD1,TRBV6-1,few,TRBJ1-4,TGTGCCAGCAGTGATGACAGGGGCTTTTATGAAAAACTGTTTTTT,CASSDDRGFYEKLFF
.,TRBV12-3/TRBV12-4,.,TRBJ1-3,TGTGCCAGCAGTCCTCTAGCGAGCTCTGGAAACACCATATATTTT,CASSPLASSGNTIYF
.,TRBV7-8,few,TRBJ1-1,TGTGCCAGCAGCGTCCCTTTGAGGGGGTCGTTCACTGAAGCTTTCTTT,CASSVPLRGSFTEAFF